A single sample is the source of the 32 T cell receptor beta chains below, sequenced in a study of OX40 agonist ivuxolimab in advanced cancers. Some clones are missing from TCRdb's copy, which holds only in-frame ones; the method was immunoSEQ multiplex PCR. The sample gives 52,000 or so clones, around four fifths of which show up once; 2.8% is in the top ten. The specimen comprised CD4+ or CD8+ T cells sorted from blood, sampled in a trial of the OX40 agonist ivuxolimab. These receptors originate from an adult with an advanced solid tumor such as melanoma, head and neck, liver or kidney cancer.

V gene TRBV19 combines with J gene TRBJ1-2, with D perhaps matching TRBD1 (5 bases). The CDR3 totals 13 residues. The ends were cut back, 3 bases at V and 7 bases at J, with 12 bases in the middle. CDR1 is LNHDA and CDR2 is SQIVND in the germline V gene (reference sequence). The DNA of the CDR3 is TGTGCCAGTAGTATTGAGGGGCGGGGTGGCTACACCTTC. It encodes CASSIEGRGGYTF.

The CDR3 spells CASSFSGLRDEQYF. The CDR3 nucleotides read TGTGCCAGCAGTTTTTCGGGGCTAAGGGACGAGCAGTACTTC. This sequence joins TRBV28 and TRBJ2-7, with D perhaps TRBD1 or TRBD2 (5 bases each). The V end lost 3 bases, the J end lost 5 bases, and 14 bases lay between the germline ends. The CDR3 has 14 amino acids. In germline, CDR1 is MDHEN, CDR2 SYDVKM.

This sequence joins TRBV18 and TRBJ2-7; a possible D gene is TRBD1 (6 bases). The CDR3 has 12 amino acids. Germline V CDR1 and CDR2: KGHSH, LQKENI. The ends were cut back, 3 bases at V and 5 bases at J, with 8 bases in the middle. Written as DNA, the CDR3 is TGTGCCAGCTCACCCGGACAGAACGAGCAGTACTTC. Translating gives CASSPGQNEQYF.

The gene calls are TRBV27 and TRBJ1-2, with 9 positions matching TRBD1. The CDR3 sequence is 20 residues long. Germline assignment: CDR1 MNHEY and CDR2 SMNVEV (reference sequence). V was pared by 5 bases and J by 0 bases, with 19 bases of the junction left unmatched. Written as DNA, the CDR3 is TGTGCCAGCAGTCCGAGGCACCCGGGACAGGGCTGGTTAGCTAACTATGGCTACACCTTC. Translating it yields CASSPRHPGQGWLANYGYTF.

The V and J genes are TRBV5-4 and TRBJ1-1; the D gene is possibly TRBD1 (5 bases). V lost 4 bases to trimming and J lost 2 bases, with 12 bases between them. The CDR3 covers 14 residues. Germline loops: CDR1 SGHNT, CDR2 YYREEE (reference sequence). CDR3 residues: CASSGGGFNTEAFF. CDR3 in DNA: TGTGCCAGCAGCGGGGGGGGATTTAACACTGAAGCTTTCTTT.

The genes are TRBV7-2 and TRBJ2-7, with 16 bases identical to TRBD2. J gave up 4 bases and V 1 base, and 7 bases lay outside the gene matches. The CDR3 is 18 residues long. CDR1 SGHTA and CDR2 FQGNSA come from the germline V gene. The CDR3 DNA follows: TGTGCCAGCAGCTTAGTCCCCGGGACTAGCGGGGGGGGGTACGAGCAGTACTTC. Encoded protein: CASSLVPGTSGGGYEQYF.

This clone has just a few counts. The V call is TRBV6-6, the J call TRBJ2-7; 8 nucleotides agree with TRBD2. The CDR3 has 15 residues. Losses at the gene ends were 4 bases for V and 2 bases for J; bases not matched to a gene: 7. Germline V CDR1 and CDR2: MNHNY, SVGAGI (reference sequence). The CDR3 loop is CASSSRTSFPYEQYF. The CDR3 nucleotides read TGTGCCAGCAGTTCCCGGACTAGCTTTCCCTACGAGCAGTACTTC.

V and J are TRBV4-1 and TRBJ2-1; 7 nucleotides match TRBD1. Germline-derived CDR1 and CDR2 are MGHRA and YSYEKL. CDR3 length: 14 amino acids. Trimming at V came to 5 bases and at J to 3 bases, leaving 4 bases not matched to a gene. The CDR3 is CASSTWDSYNEQFF. CDR3 nucleotide sequence: TGCGCCAGCAGCACCTGGGACAGCTACAATGAGCAGTTCTTC.

The V call is TRBV19, the J call TRBJ1-1; possible D gene TRBD1, 5 bases. V was clipped by 3 bases and J by 6 bases, with 14 bases between them. The CDR3 is 14 residues long. The V gene's germline CDR1 is LNHDA and CDR2 SQIVND (reference sequence). The CDR3 is CASSMTGGRAEAFF. DNA of the CDR3: TGTGCCAGTAGTATGACCGGGGGACGGGCTGAAGCTTTCTTT.

This chain connects TRBV19 to TRBJ2-1; D gene unclear. V shed 7 bases and J shed 0 bases, with 10 bases lying between them. CDR3 size: 14 residues. Germline CDR1 and CDR2: LNHDA and SQIVND (reference sequence). The CDR3 DNA reads TGTGCCAGTAACCCAGCCAGCTCCTACAATGAGCAGTTCTTC. Amino acid sequence: CASNPASSYNEQFF.

The chain uses TRBV18 and TRBJ1-4, with no clear D. CDR1 and CDR2 from the germline V gene are KGHSH and LQKENI. The CDR3 has 15 amino acids. Deletions cut 4 bases from V and 4 bases from J, with 13 bases between. The CDR3 spells CASSLNDQNNEKLFF. In DNA, the CDR3 is TGTGCCAGCTCACTAAATGATCAGAATAATGAAAAACTGTTTTTT. Full variable domain (rest looked up from reference TRBV18 and TRBJ1-4): NAGVMQNPRHLVRRRGQEARLRCSPMKGHSHVYWYRQLPEEGLKFMVYLQKENIIDESGMPKERFSAEFPKEGPSILRIQQVVRGDSAAYFCASSLNDQNNEKLFFGSGTQLSVL.

J is TRBJ1-6 and V is TRBV9; D is uncertain. Germline values: CDR1 SGDLS, CDR2 YYNGEE. V lost 0 bases to trimming and J lost 7 bases, with 5 bases between them. The CDR3 contains 13 residues. DNA for the CDR3: TGTGCCAGCAGCGTAGAAGCGAATTCACCCCTCCACTTT. It is translated as CASSVEANSPLHF.

The chain combines TRBV18 with TRBJ2-1, with unresolved D. Trimming cost V 4 bases and J 5 bases, with 15 bases left between them. CDR3 length: 15 amino acids. Germline CDR1 reads KGHSH; CDR2 reads LQKENI. This CDR3 is CASSRFDLGDNEQFF. The CDR3 region has the DNA TGTGCCAGCTCACGCTTCGACCTGGGCGACAATGAGCAGTTCTTC.

The chain has TRBV27 and TRBJ2-1, with 12 nucleotides matching TRBD2. This CDR3 region has 15 residues. Unmatched junction bases numbered 6, after V lost 2 bases and J lost 10 bases. From germline, CDR1 is MNHEY and CDR2 SMNVEV (reference sequence). CDR3 amino acids: CASSLPSGGVEEQFF. The CDR3 DNA reads TGTGCCAGCAGTTTACCTAGCGGGGGGGTAGAAGAGCAGTTCTTC.

This rearrangement joins TRBV4-3 to TRBJ2-7; 7 nucleotides align to TRBD1. Looked up from germline, CDR1 is LGHNA and CDR2 is YSLEER. The length of the CDR3 is 14 residues. Unmatched junction bases numbered 5, after V lost 5 bases and J lost 1 base. CDR3 DNA: TGCGCCAGCAGCAACGACAGGGCTTCCTACGAGCAGTACTTC. It encodes CASSNDRASYEQYF.

The genes are TRBV11-3 and TRBJ2-1, with D unclear. Trimming shortened V by 3 bases and J by 6 bases, and 15 bases separated the two germline ends. Germline V gives CDR1 SGHNT, CDR2 YENEEA. The CDR3 has 15 residues. CDR3 coding DNA: TGTGCCAGCAGCTTCCTCCGGGTCCGGTCCAATGAGCAGTTCTTC. This codes for CASSFLRVRSNEQFF.

The chain has TRBV7-2 and TRBJ2-2, with 9 bases that match TRBD1. Germline assignment: CDR1 SGHTA and CDR2 FQGNSA. This CDR3 is built from 18 residues. Trimming at V came to 3 bases and at J to 0 bases, leaving 8 bases not matched to a gene. The CDR3 loop reads CASSFPTGGLTNTGELFF. The CDR3 DNA reads TGTGCCAGCAGCTTTCCCACAGGGGGCCTAACGAACACCGGGGAGCTGTTTTTT. Variable domain in full (rest from reference TRBV7-2 and TRBJ2-2): GAGVSQSPSNKVTEKGKDVELRCDPISGHTALYWYRQSLGQGLEFLIYFQGNSAPDKSGLPSDRFSAERTGGSVSTLTIQRTQQEDSAVYLCASSFPTGGLTNTGELFFGEGSRLTVL.

The chain combines TRBV6-1 with TRBJ1-2; no clear D gene. Germline values: CDR1 MNHNS, CDR2 SASEGT. Trimming took off 6 bases at V and 8 bases at J, with 22 bases between the two ends. This CDR3 comprises 15 residues. CDR3 nucleotide sequence: TGTGCCAGCAGACGGCCGGACCATTCCCTGGGAGGCTACACCTTC. Encoded protein: CASRRPDHSLGGYTF.

This chain joins TRBV5-8 and TRBJ2-3, with a weak D call TRBD2 (5 bases). CDR3 length: 15 residues. V was pared by 2 bases and J by 2 bases, with 12 bases between. The germline gives CDR1 SGHTS, CDR2 YDEGEE. In nucleotides, the CDR3 is TGTGCCAGCAGCTTTCCGATCGGGATCACAGATACGCAGTATTTT. Amino acids: CASSFPIGITDTQYF.

The CDR3 is CASRQTNLGEKLFF. In DNA, the CDR3 is TGTGCCAGCAGGCAAACAAATCTAGGGGAAAAACTGTTTTTT. This chain joins TRBV6-5 and TRBJ1-4; the D is unclear. The CDR3 is made up of 14 amino acids. Trimming took off 6 bases at V and 8 bases at J, with 16 bases between the two ends. Germline CDR1 and CDR2: MNHEY and SVGAGI.

The sample holds one count of this clone. This chain joins TRBV18 and TRBJ2-7; the match to TRBD1 covers 7 bases. The CDR3 length is 15 residues. Germline assignment: CDR1 KGHSH and CDR2 LQKENI. Trimming removed 3 bases from V and 4 bases from J; junction bases left unmatched: 9. The CDR3 reads CASSPQGTDYYEQYF. CDR3 bases: TGTGCCAGCTCACCCCAAGGGACAGATTATTACGAGCAGTACTTC.

This chain uses TRBV19 with TRBJ2-1, with 7 bases aligning to TRBD1. Germline CDR1 reads LNHDA; CDR2 reads SQIVND (reference sequence). The ends lost 5 bases at V and 12 bases at J; junction bases unmatched: 10. The CDR3 runs 13 residues. CDR3 sequence reads: CASSAKTGFGQFF. In DNA form, the CDR3 reads TGTGCCAGTAGTGCCAAGACAGGGTTCGGGCAGTTCTTC. Using reference TRBV19 and TRBJ2-1 for the parts outside the CDR3, the full variable domain is DGGITQSPKYLFRKEGQNVTLSCEQNLNHDAMYWYRQDPGQGLRLIYYSQIVNDFQKGDIAEGYSVSREKKESFPLTVTSAQKNPTAFYLCASSAKTGFGQFFGPGTRLTVL.

In its sample, this clone was seen once. The rearrangement links TRBV7-9 to TRBJ2-6; no clear D gene. There are 19 residues in the CDR3. Between the trimmed V and J ends, which lost 2 bases and 0 bases, there was a span of 17 bases. The germline V gene encodes CDR1 SEHNR and CDR2 FQNEAQ (reference sequence). The CDR3 DNA follows: TGTGCCAGCAGCTTATCTGCTGGCAGTGCGGACTCTGGGGCCAACGTCCTGACTTTC. Residues: CASSLSAGSADSGANVLTF. The full variable domain, completed using reference TRBV7-9 and TRBJ2-6, is DTGVSQNPRHKITKRGQNVTFRCDPISEHNRLYWYRQTLGQGPEFLTYFQNEAQLEKSRLLSDRFSAERPKGSFSTLEIQRTEQGDSAMYLCASSLSAGSADSGANVLTFGAGSRLTVL.

The V call is TRBV7-2, the J call TRBJ1-5, with D unresolved. Per germline, CDR1 SGHTA and CDR2 FQGNSA. The CDR3 extends over 15 amino acids. V was trimmed by 1 base and J by 2 bases, leaving 9 bases between them. This CDR3 is CASSLVGVGNQPQHF. CDR3 bases: TGTGCCAGCAGCTTAGTTGGTGTAGGCAATCAGCCCCAGCATTTT.

The sample holds one count of this clone. CDR3 coding DNA: TGTGCCAGTATCCCTCCGGGACAGGGTGGCTATGGCTACACCTTC. Amino acid sequence: CASIPPGQGGYGYTF. The chain joins TRBV19 to TRBJ1-2; 9 bases agree with TRBD1. Germline CDR1 and CDR2: LNHDA and SQIVND (reference sequence). This CDR3 has 15 amino acids. Unmatched junction bases numbered 10, after V lost 7 bases and J lost 4 bases.

In this sample, this clone turned up once. The chain has TRBV6-5 and TRBJ2-7; TRBD1 matches at 8 bases. The CDR3 spans 15 residues. Germline V gives CDR1 MNHEY, CDR2 SVGAGI. J gave up 2 bases and V 7 bases, and 10 bases lay outside the gene matches. The CDR3 DNA reads TGTGCCAGCACTCTCGGACAGGGACGCACCTACGAGCAGTACTTC. Translating it yields CASTLGQGRTYEQYF.

The chain has TRBV6-6 and TRBJ2-2; 9 positions match TRBD1. The CDR3 is made up of 14 amino acids. In germline, CDR1 is MNHNY, CDR2 SVGAGI (reference sequence). After removal of 5 bases from V and 4 bases from J, the junction contained 2 bases not matched to a gene. The DNA for the CDR3 is TGTGCCAGCAGTCGGGACAGGGCCACCGGGGAGCTGTTTTTT. Its protein product is CASSRDRATGELFF.

This CDR3 reads CASRMFGLEVYEQYF. Written as DNA, the CDR3 is TGTGCCAGCAGGATGTTCGGACTAGAGGTCTACGAGCAGTACTTC. The chain recombines TRBV27 with TRBJ2-7, with 7 bases fitting TRBD2. The CDR3 runs to 15 residues. Germline CDR1 MNHEY, CDR2 SMNVEV (reference sequence). With 6 bases clipped from V and 3 bases from J, the junction kept 11 bases outside the gene matches.

This chain links TRBV5-1 with TRBJ2-1; no clear D gene. The CDR3 has 17 residues. The V gene lost 0 bases and the J gene lost 7 bases, with 20 bases spanning the gap. CDR1 and CDR2 from the germline V gene are SGHRS and YFSETQ. DNA of the CDR3: TGCGCCAGCAGCTTGGTTGGGGTAGGGTCACCTTCTAATGAGCAGTTCTTC. This encodes CASSLVGVGSPSNEQFF.

V gene TRBV5-4 combines with J gene TRBJ1-2, with a possible D match to TRBD1 (5 bases). Germline CDR1 SGHNT, CDR2 YYREEE (reference sequence). The CDR3 sequence is 13 residues long. V dropped 7 bases and J dropped 4 bases, with 14 bases sitting between them. This CDR3 reads CASGRTLFYGYTF. The CDR3, as DNA: TGTGCCAGCGGACGGACACTCTTCTATGGCTACACCTTC.

The chain has TRBV18 and TRBJ1-5; a weak D match, TRBD1 (5 bases). The V and J ends lost 2 bases and 4 bases respectively, with 12 bases between them. The CDR3 sequence is 15 residues long. Germline V gene lookup returns CDR1 KGHSH and CDR2 LQKENI. Here the CDR3 DNA reads TGTGCCAGCTCACCAGTCCAGGGAGGTAATCAGCCCCAGCATTTT. It specifies CASSPVQGGNQPQHF.

The gene calls are TRBV30 and TRBJ1-5, with D uncertain. V dropped 3 bases and J dropped 7 bases, with 13 bases sitting between them. The CDR3 has 13 amino acids. CDR1 is GTSNPN, CDR2 SVGIG, per germline (reference sequence). This CDR3 reads CAWSPTRRQPQHF. The CDR3 region has the DNA TGTGCCTGGAGCCCCACAAGGAGGCAGCCCCAGCATTTT.